Listed here is a single T cell receptor (beta chain). Time point: newly diagnosed GD, antithyroid drugs for less than 3 months. Construction of the TCR library relied on RNA isolated from PBMCs. The record originates from a study of regulatory T cells in long-lasting Graves disease. V dropped 5 bases and J dropped 5; count of bases not matched to a gene: 8. There are 16 residues in the CDR3. Germline CDR1 is SGHVS and CDR2 is FQNEAQ. Relying on iRepertoire HTBI primers and Arm-PCR of CDR3 regions, the team built TCR beta libraries. TCRdb independently ran MiXCR on the multiplex PCR reads; one entry per CDR3 protein. Here the sample spans around 500,000 distinct CDR3 sequences, about 16% being singletons. Another study also made use of these data, one on T cells in Graves' hyperthyroidism and ophthalmopathy.

The source of this sequence is a woman aged 35-60 years with Graves disease. The J gene is TRBJ2-5, the V gene TRBV7-8; TRBD2 matches 13 bases. The sequencing used peripheral blood mononuclear cells (PBMCs), collected at new diagnosis, from a patient treated with antithyroid drugs. CDR3 coding DNA: TGTGCCAGCAGCGTAGAAGGACTAGCGGGGGCGGAGACCCAGTACTTC. Encoded protein: CASSVEGLAGAETQYF.